A single T cell receptor beta chain is shown here with its context. Its antigen has not been determined. Base qualities are not recorded, but no much larger clone differs from it by a single base. The cohort consisted of hundreds of healthy bone marrow donors. All cohort members were sampled while nominally healthy, although unrecorded immune exposures were likely present. The donor tested CMV seropositive and was one of the 289 seropositive cohort members. Every donor gave a peripheral blood sample, and the peripheral blood mononuclear cells from that sample were used for TCR beta sequencing. The Qiagen DNeasy Blood Extraction Kit was used to extract genomic DNA from the blood cell samples. These data come from a study of cytomegalovirus exposure and HLA in healthy donors (dated by TCRdb to about 2017). About the study as a whole: An earlier analysis of several hundred of the donors reported about 260 Gb of sequence data and around 100 million unique TCR beta sequences obtained from about 180 million T cells. An early release covering roughly 580 HLA-typed donors comprised about 300 gigabases of sequencing data and around 86 million unique TCR sequences. Of the roughly 400 genotyped donors, approximately 83% fell in the genetic ancestry cluster associated with self-reported Caucasian donors. The aim of the study was to test whether cataloging public T cell receptors could identify signatures of past pathogen exposure. The T cell repertoires of 666 subjects were profiled by immunosequencing and related to cytomegalovirus serostatus. Along with the approximately 620-subject first cohort, a separate validation cohort of over a hundred different subjects was used. To predict cytomegalovirus infection status, the study combined high-throughput TCR immunosequencing, statistical association of individual TCRs with disease status, and machine learning. To study patterns of TCR occurrence, a later analysis re-analyzed previously published TCR beta repertoires from just over 650 donors and added high-resolution HLA genotyping. In the later analysis, no new phenotypic data were used to find candidate immune exposures; instead, reliance was placed on TCR beta sequences and their occurrence across donors. In an earlier analysis of roughly 600 of the donors, high-throughput TCR beta sequencing was used to judge whether each TCR beta V gene segment behaved as functional or pseudogenic. Donor age, sex, ethnicity and CMV serostatus were collected together with the repertoire data. A later genetic analysis took genome-wide SNP genotypes for about 65% of the roughly 670 donors and used that subset as a discovery cohort. All discovery cohort repertoires had been generated on a single sequencing platform. HLA typing covered class I and class II loci at four-digit resolution. Typing coverage differed by locus: A, B, C, DRB1 and DQB1 were typed in roughly 620-630 donors, DQA1 in about 510, DPA1 in 600 to 610, and DPB1 in approximately 450. Four or five DR-DQ haplotypes were treated as single units for association and clustering because of strong linkage in the cohort. Among a few hundred genotyped donors of the cohort, an average of approximately 230,000 unique TCR beta nucleotide sequences were sequenced per donor, around a sixth of them non-productive.

Results the study describes overall, beyond this receptor: It was suggested by the authors that the approach could potentially be generalized to other disease states and immunological phenotypes. According to a later genetic analysis, donors in an Asian-associated ancestry cluster had fewer N-insertions in productive TCRs than the roughly 670-donor mean. Strong co-occurrence of HLA alleles, especially DR and DQ, made assigning TCR associations to individual alleles difficult. The sequencing pipeline was judged likely to have produced a cluster of highly shared sequence variants as a technical artifact. Cytomegalovirus status was reported to be diagnosed by the classifier with high specificity and sensitivity in both the original and validation cohorts. Some IMGT-functional V segments, including TRBV6-2 and TRBV6-3, could not be told apart with the 87-base-pair reads, so those segments were excluded. Only TCR beta chains were sequenced in this cohort, and the absence of alpha or paired-chain data limited detectable features. An earlier analysis of approximately 530 of the donors showed that most TCR beta V segments appeared in productive rearrangements either about 90% or about 30% of the time, which broadly matched IMGT annotations. An association between a missense DCLRE1C variant and V-gene and J-gene trimming of TCR beta chains was found in a later genetic analysis and replicated in an independent cohort. The study listed over 150 TCR beta chains as associated with cytomegalovirus. CMV serostatus was the only immune exposure information available for the cohort. In vitro tests confirmed that three of the cytomegalovirus-associated TCR beta chains recognize cytomegalovirus antigens. The presence/absence analyses assumed that sequencing depth was roughly uniform across donors, and that assumption may not be true. Across donors, most TCR sequences were observed very rarely, whereas some public TCRs were present in many individuals. A later analysis reported that several top co-occurrence clusters appeared linked to parvovirus B19, influenza, CMV and Epstein-Barr virus. Specific HLA alleles were associated with 18,000 or so TCR beta sequences at a false discovery rate of 0.05 in a later analysis. A further reported finding was that TCR beta sequences accurately predicted the HLA-A and HLA-B alleles for most subjects in the first cohort. Roughly 17 rarely observed V segments, including chromosome 9 orphons, were excluded from the earlier analysis of about 600 of the donors because counts were too low. A later analysis found that most CMV-associated TCR beta chains appeared HLA-restricted, with HLA associations seemingly driven largely by CMV exposure. In a later analysis, HLA-associated TCR beta chains were found to be more clonally expanded and to have lower generation probabilities than equally common non-associated chains. According to a later analysis, TCR association rates differed among HLA loci, with DRB1 alleles showing the most associated TCRs and HLA-C alleles showing the fewest. Linkage disequilibrium might explain the correlated functional status among segregating V segments, but an unknown experimental factor could not be ruled out. Because HLA typing was unavailable for some donors at each locus, only the typed subset was used in association tests.

Clipping removes 1 base from V and 6 bases from J, with 4 as the unmatched junction base count. The germline V gene sets CDR1 to SGHTA and CDR2 to FQGNSA. The CDR3 starts with the cysteine, ends with the phenylalanine, and has 15 residues. Of all the DNA, just the CDR3 is kept, 45 bases in frame from base 1. The library was obtained by the immunoSEQ multiplex PCR assay. For the multiplex PCR, a mixture combining 60 forward primers for TCR Vbeta segments and 13 reverse primers for TCR Jbeta segments was used. Amplification of the CDR3 region of rearranged TCR beta genes was performed with a multiplex PCR assay on genomic DNA. The Illumina HiSeq System was used to sequence the amplified TCR beta libraries as 87-base-pair reads. Regarding the original processing steps: A later analysis tallied tens of millions of unique TCR beta chains across the 600 to 700 repertoires, and about 12 million of those chains were shared by two or more donors. A nearest-neighbor algorithm error-corrected the raw reads and collapsed the reads into unique sequences, merging closely related sequences to remove PCR and sequencing errors. CDR3 sequences were aligned to IMGT reference sequences to assign V, D and J gene segments. For a sequence to be retained, a match of at least six nucleotides was required to both a V gene segment and a J gene segment. A rearrangement counted as productive if the CDR3 had no stop codons and remained in frame with V and J, and every other rearrangement counted as non-productive. Following IMGT convention, CDR3 was defined as the stretch from the second conserved V-encoded cysteine up to the conserved J-encoded phenylalanine. In an earlier analysis of 550 to 650 of the donors, sequences lacking an unambiguous match to a single V gene segment were excluded. In an earlier analysis of 587 of the donors, V segments were called functional above 56.7% productive rearrangements and were called segregating when the between-donor standard deviation exceeded 5%. A statistical classification framework was built for diagnosing cytomegalovirus status from the catalog of TCR beta chain sequences. A later analysis assigned V and J genes by comparing TCR nucleotide sequences with IMGT/GENE-DB human TR gene sequences. In a later analysis, CDR3 sequences and most-parsimonious VDJ recombination scenarios were assigned using the TCRdist pipeline. In a later analysis, each TCR beta chain was defined by its CDR3 amino acid sequence together with its V-gene family, and reads without a unique V-gene family were excluded. A later analysis removed nearly 600 highly shared, low-generation-probability nucleotide sequences to deal with suspected cross-contamination and a sequencing artifact. In a later analysis, a clonal expansion index for each public chain was calculated from normalized within-repertoire ranks of inferred template counts. In a later analysis, generation probabilities were computed using a VDJ recombination model fitted to out-of-frame rearrangements, and the results were checked against IGoR. In a later analysis, hypergeometric tests were used to score TCR-TCR, TCR-HLA and TCR-CMV co-occurrence, with a repertoire-size bias correction applied to TCR pairs. A later analysis estimated false discovery rates by permuting HLA or CMV assignments 20 times. In a later analysis, co-occurring TCRs were grouped with DBSCAN, and TCRdist sequence similarity was added when clustering was performed within HLA-allele-positive subsets. For co-occurrence clustering, repertoires with fewer than 30,000 or more than 120,000 public chains were excluded, along with several repertoires with anomalous nucleotide sharing. In TCRdb, the immuneACCESS table is reduced to in-frame sequences with V and J assigned. These tables do not hold every clone; where another copy was compared, an unresolved V gene accounts for under half, and the others remain unexplained. V and J calls plus clone size are reproduced from that table; the DNA served to infer D and trimming. Counted in this sample were 150,000 to 200,000 clones; over 70% of them appeared once. The ten biggest clones cover 1.4% to 1.5% of the sample.

The receptor was derived from a young woman in good health and CMV-seropositive. Input material: PBMCs. The sequence is built from TRBV7-2 and TRBJ1-5, with 9 middle bases fitting TRBD1. The CDR3: CASSLGQGVGQPQHF. The nucleotides are TGTGCCAGCAGCTTAGGACAGGGGGTCGGTCAGCCCCAGCATTTT.